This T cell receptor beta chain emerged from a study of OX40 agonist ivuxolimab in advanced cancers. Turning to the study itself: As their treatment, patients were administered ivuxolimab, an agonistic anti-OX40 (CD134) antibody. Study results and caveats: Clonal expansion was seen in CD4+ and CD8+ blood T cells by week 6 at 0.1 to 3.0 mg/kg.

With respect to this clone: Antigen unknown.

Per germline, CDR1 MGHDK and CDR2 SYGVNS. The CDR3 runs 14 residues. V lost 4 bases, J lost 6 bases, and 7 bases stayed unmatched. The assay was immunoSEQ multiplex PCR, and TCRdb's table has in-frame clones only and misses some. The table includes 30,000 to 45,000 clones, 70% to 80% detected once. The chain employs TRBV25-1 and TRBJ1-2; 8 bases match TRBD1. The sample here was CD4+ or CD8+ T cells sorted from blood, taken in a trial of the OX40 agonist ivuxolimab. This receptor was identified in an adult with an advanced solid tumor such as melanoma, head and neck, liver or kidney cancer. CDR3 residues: CASSGDRMRDGYTF. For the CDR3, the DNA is TGTGCCAGCAGTGGGGACAGGATGAGGGATGGCTACACCTTC.